This T cell receptor (beta chain) emerged from a study of blood T cell repertoires in COVID-19. Profiled with immunoSEQ multiplex PCR; TCRdb holds only in-frame clones, not every one. The repertoire consists of around 450,000 clones, with 80% to 95% occurring once and the leading ten covering approximately 0.55%. V shed 4 bases, J shed 2 bases, and the junction held 7 bases outside the gene matches. This CDR3 comprises 16 residues. Germline assignment: CDR1 MGHRA and CDR2 YSYEKL. Cohort assignment relied on participant-reported clinical history. Sequencing input: PBMCs or T cells enriched from blood (not recorded which). This TCR derives from a man between 18 and 29 years old who had recovered from COVID-19. The chain carries TRBV4-1 and TRBJ1-1; 10 bases line up with TRBD1. The CDR3 DNA is TGCGCCAGCAGCCGGCCGGGACAGGGGTTAAACACTGAAGCTTTCTTT. This encodes CASSRPGQGLNTEAFF.